One sample yielded the 9 T cell receptor beta chains listed below, sequenced in a study of shared clonotypes between healthy human individuals. The naive CD8 subset, CD45RO-negative cells positively selected for CCR7, excluded terminally differentiated effector memory CD45RA+ cells. The table came from immunoSEQ multiplex PCR; TCRdb's copy has only in-frame clones and leaves some out. The table lists around 2,100,000 clones, about 95% of them singletons. Source material: naive CD8+ T cells sorted from blood. The receptors were sampled from a man aged 18 to 29 in good health.

The chain uses TRBV18 and TRBJ2-4, with 8 bases lining up with TRBD1. The trim removed 2 bases at V and 8 bases at J, leaving 2 bases unmatched. Germline loops: CDR1 KGHSH, CDR2 LQKENI. The CDR3 loop spans 13 amino acids. The CDR3, as DNA: TGTGCCAGCTCACCAATACAGGGGGACATTCAGTACTTC. Protein: CASSPIQGDIQYF.

Details on this clone: The sample holds other DNA sequences that translate to the same CDR3. The genes are TRBV27 and TRBJ2-7; no clear D gene. Germline assignment: CDR1 MNHEY and CDR2 SMNVEV (reference sequence). V was cut by 11 bases and J by 3 bases, with 5 bases left in between. The CDR3 is made up of 9 amino acids. CDR3 protein: CASSYEQYF. The CDR3 DNA follows: TGTGCCTCGAGCTACGAGCAGTACTTC.

The CDR3 is CASSALTGMNTEAFF. The CDR3 nucleotides are TGCGCCAGCAGCGCCCTGACTGGAATGAACACTGAAGCTTTCTTT. This chain joins TRBV4-3 and TRBJ1-1; D gene ambiguous. V was clipped by 5 bases and J by 0 bases, with 13 bases between them. The CDR3 length is 15 residues. Germline V gene sequence: CDR1 LGHNA, CDR2 YSLEER.

This clone was found once. V is TRBV19 and J is TRBJ2-7; D is perhaps TRBD1 (5 bases). CDR3 size: 13 residues. The germline gives CDR1 LNHDA, CDR2 SQIVND (reference sequence). The V gene lost 2 bases and the J gene lost 5 bases, with 10 bases spanning the gap. As DNA, the CDR3 is TGTGCCAGTAGTATATCAGGGTCTAACGAGCAGTACTTC. Translation gives CASSISGSNEQYF.

For this clone: This same CDR3 is encoded by further DNA sequences in the sample. The CDR3 DNA sequence: TGTGCCTGGAGCGTCGGCTCTGGGGCCAACGTCCTGACTTTC. It yields the protein CAWSVGSGANVLTF. This chain links TRBV30 with TRBJ2-6, with unresolved D. Germline CDR1 GTSNPN, CDR2 SVGIG (reference sequence). V lost 3 bases, J lost 0 bases, and 6 bases lay in between. CDR3 length: 14 residues.

This clone was seen just once. The same CDR3 arises from other DNA sequences in this sample as well. This chain joins TRBV5-1 and TRBJ2-3; the D gene is possibly TRBD2 (6 bases). V lost 4 bases and J 2 bases, leaving 11 bases between the germline ends. Germline V gene data show CDR1 as SGHRS and CDR2 as YFSETQ. The CDR3 sequence is 14 residues long. Written as DNA, the CDR3 is TGCGCCAGCAGCCCTGGGGGGTCCACAGATACGCAGTATTTT. It yields the protein CASSPGGSTDTQYF.

This chain uses TRBV7-9 with TRBJ2-7; TRBD2 matches 7 bases. The junction had 10 bases not matched to a gene; V was cut back by 5 bases and J by 3 bases. CDR1 is SEHNR, CDR2 FQNEAQ, per germline (reference sequence). The length of the CDR3 is 15 residues. The CDR3 reads CASSPASGLIYEQYF. The CDR3 DNA reads as TGTGCCAGCAGCCCCGCTAGCGGACTTATCTACGAGCAGTACTTC.

Concerning this clone: The same CDR3 also results from other DNA sequences found in this sample. V and J are TRBV4-3 and TRBJ2-1; 9 nucleotides agree with TRBD2. Looked up from germline, CDR1 is LGHNA and CDR2 is YSLEER. With 1 base clipped from V and 2 bases from J, the junction kept 0 bases outside the gene matches. The CDR3 has 15 amino acids. The CDR3 region has the DNA TGCGCCAGCAGCCAAGGGACTAGCGCCTACAATGAGCAGTTCTTC. Translated, it gives CASSQGTSAYNEQFF.

This chain connects TRBV11-1 to TRBJ1-5; perhaps TRBD1 as D (5 bases). Germline assignment: CDR1 SGHAT and CDR2 FQDESV (reference sequence). The CDR3 has 13 residues. Trimming took off 5 bases at V and 5 bases at J, with 10 bases between the two ends. The CDR3 loop reads CASSPGRDQPQHF. The CDR3 DNA follows: TGTGCCAGCAGCCCAGGGCGTGATCAGCCCCAGCATTTT.